This T cell receptor beta chain came from a study of T cell responses to AZD1222 COVID-19 vaccine. In its sample, this clone was seen once. Germline CDR1 SGHAT, CDR2 FQDESV (reference sequence). CDR3 length equals 12 residues. V was pared by 2 bases and J by 13 bases, with 9 bases between. Sequenced by immunoSEQ multiplex PCR; TCRdb stores in-frame clones only, minus some. In the table there are approximately 90,000 clones, 90% of which are singletons. This TCR derives from an adult in good health. The V and J genes are TRBV11-1 and TRBJ1-6, with TRBD1 as a possible D gene (5 bases). This material consisted of peripheral blood, taken on day 0 of AZD1222 vaccination. This CDR3 is CASSLPGAPLHF. The CDR3 bases are TGTGCCAGCAGCTTACCTGGGGCCCCCCTCCACTTT.